This T cell receptor beta chain was documented in a study of identical twins. The study, taken as a whole, reports: For cord blood, abundant beta clonotypes had fewer insertions, unlike memory repertoires, which showed none.

Remarks on this clonotype: Its antigen is not known.

CDR3 length: 15 residues. Germline assignment: CDR1 SQVTM and CDR2 ANQGSEA. V dropped 6 bases and J dropped 0; count of bases not matched to a gene: 10. With template switching, a universal primer site was added, and the cDNA carried unique molecular identifiers. TCRdb re-derived calls from the 5' RACE reads in MiXCR, one entry per CDR3 protein. This sample has hundreds of thousands of distinct CDR3 sequences, with 7.5% found just once. These records were also assigned to another study, of yellow fever vaccine responses in identical twins.

This receptor was obtained from a woman younger than 35 in good health. The J gene is TRBJ2-7, the V gene TRBV29-1, with 8 nucleotides matching TRBD1. Sequenced sample: CD8+ T cells sorted from blood. The CDR3 sequence is CSVKQGQVSSYEQYF. CDR3 DNA: TGCAGCGTCAAACAGGGACAGGTGAGCTCCTACGAGCAGTACTTC.